This TCR beta chain was recorded in a study of blood T cells in healthy people across ages. For the second PCR, which ran for about 6 to 11 cycles, a sample-barcoded 5' primer and a J-beta primer mix were used. Each TCR beta cDNA got a 12-nucleotide random molecular identifier. TCRdb reprocessed the 5' RACE reads via MiXCR and lists one record per CDR3 protein. The data contain fewer than 800,000 distinct CDR3 sequences, approximately 31% of them singletons. The germline V gene has CDR1 LGHNA and CDR2 YNFKEQ. V lost 4 bases and J lost 3, with 16 bases in between. The CDR3 is made up of 16 amino acids. There are many counts of this clonotype.

The V gene is TRBV4-2, the J gene TRBJ2-1; D assignment may be TRBD1 or TRBD2 (6 bases each). This TCR was recovered from a woman aged 80 or over in good health. The source material was blood. The CDR3 DNA follows: TGTGCCAGCAGCCCCCGGACGGGGGCCCTCTACAATGAGCAGTTCTTC. Translated, it gives CASSPRTGALYNEQFF.